This T cell receptor beta chain was recovered during a study of blood T cell repertoires in COVID-19 (dated by TCRdb to the early 2020s). Looking at the study overall: Samples covering the acute and convalescent phases of COVID-19 were provided by collaborators in the United States, Italy and Spain. Deeply sampled blood TCRbeta repertoires from subjects exposed to, actively infected with, or recovered from COVID-19 were included in the dataset. Where available, HLA class I and class II types were obtained from metadata supplied by the sample provider rather than from assay-based typing. The sample metadata nearly always contained a de-identified subject ID, COVID-19 status, age in years and sex. The repertoires were released in a freely available public database intended as a resource for research on the immune response to SARS-CoV-2. The material from the prospective study consisted of cDNA or gDNA derived from T cells, B-cell-depleted T cells, or PBMCs. The samples were drawn from the first 160 participants of the ongoing ImmuneRACE study and from 1,200 or so subjects provided by 6 global collaborators. The research as a whole found: The amount of clinical and demographic metadata varied by source and participant and was provided uncurated.

The table lists this clone with a count of one. Its antigen is unknown. The sample holds no much larger clone one base away, and base qualities are not on file. TCRbeta CDR3 regions were amplified from genomic DNA using the immunoSEQ Assay, a bias-controlled multiplex PCR. The authors processed their data as follows. The number of nucleated cells in each sample was estimated from the amplification of reference gene primers within the assay. Sequence reads were collapsed and filtered to measure the absolute abundance of every unique TCRbeta CDR3 rearrangement. For each sample, productive Simpson clonality was calculated by taking the square root of Simpson's diversity index across productive rearrangements. TCRdb's version of the immuneACCESS table is confined to in-frame rearrangements and falls short of the full clone set. An unresolved V gene accounts for under half of the shortfall where checked; the remainder is of unknown origin. That table is the source of V, J and clone size, and D and trimming were worked out from the DNA. The table for this sample lists approximately 350,000 clones; roughly nine tenths of them were counted only once. The ten most abundant clones make up roughly 0.99% of the sample.

Enrolling through a virtual design, the prospective study's participants ranged in age from roughly 18 to 95 years and lived across roughly 24 United States geographic areas. To assign participants to cohorts, the prospective study relied on clinical history that participants themselves reported in a screening survey and a study questionnaire. For ImmuneRACE Cohort 3, a participant was defined as recovered based on two consecutive negative NP/OP PCR tests, clearance by a healthcare professional, or resolution of symptoms. Each participant in the prospective study had whole blood, serum and a nasopharyngeal or oropharyngeal swab collected by mobile phlebotomists. Additional blood draws and questionnaires over an approximately 2-month period could optionally be provided by prospective study participants. Before DNA extraction, prospective study blood samples were shipped either frozen or at room temperature.

The germline V gene encodes CDR1 SGDLS and CDR2 YYNGEE. The CDR3 holds 16 amino acids from the cysteine to the phenylalanine. The DNA shown is the 48-base CDR3, in frame from base 1. Trimming accounts for 3 bases at V and 6 bases at J, while the number of junction bases matched to no gene is 9. This sequence originates from a young man who had recovered from COVID-19. The source material was PBMCs or T cells enriched from blood (not recorded which). The sequence joins TRBV9 to TRBJ2-2, with 9 middle bases fitting TRBD1. The encoded CDR3 is CASSGLRDRVSGELFF. DNA sequence: TGTGCCAGCAGCGGACTCCGGGACAGGGTCTCCGGGGAGCTGTTTTTT. Joined to the reference TRBV9 and TRBJ2-2 proteins, this CDR3 gives the full variable domain: DSGVTQTPKHLITATGQRVTLRCSPRSGDLSVYWYQQSLDQGLQFLIQYYNGEERAKGNILERFSAQQFPDLHSELNLSSLELGDSALYFCASSGLRDRVSGELFFGEGSRLTVL.